This paragraph covers one TCR beta chain sequence. Its specificity is not known. This entry belongs to a study of cytomegalovirus exposure and HLA in healthy donors. Study-wide points: Previously analyzed data showed that most TCR beta V segments were productive at a frequency of about 90% or about 30%.

Trimming pared 8 bases from V and 0 bases from J, leaving 7 bases between. The CDR3 contains 12 residues. Germline V CDR1 and CDR2: SGHNT, YENEEA. Researchers ran the PCR with 60 Vbeta and 13 Jbeta primers. Method: immunoSEQ multiplex PCR; TCRdb's copy keeps in-frame clones and lacks some. The table includes some 71,000 clones, less than 85% detected once. The sequence was obtained from a woman aged 50 to 65 in good health and CMV-seropositive. Source material: PBMCs. This rearrangement joins TRBV11-3 to TRBJ1-1; no clear D gene. CDR3 in amino acids: CASSDMNTEAFF. CDR3 coding DNA: TGTGCCAGCTCTGACATGAACACTGAAGCTTTCTTT.